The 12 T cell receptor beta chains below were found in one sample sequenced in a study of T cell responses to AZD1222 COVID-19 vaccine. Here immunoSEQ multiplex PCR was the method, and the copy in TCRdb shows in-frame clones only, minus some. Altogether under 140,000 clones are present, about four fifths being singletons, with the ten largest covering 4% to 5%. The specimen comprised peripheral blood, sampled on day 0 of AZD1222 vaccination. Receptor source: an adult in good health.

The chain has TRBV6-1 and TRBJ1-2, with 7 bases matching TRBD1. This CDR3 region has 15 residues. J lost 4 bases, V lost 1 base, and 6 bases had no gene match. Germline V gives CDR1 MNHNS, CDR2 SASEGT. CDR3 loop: CASSEGKDRLYGYTF. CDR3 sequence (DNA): TGTGCCAGCAGTGAAGGAAAGGACAGGCTCTATGGCTACACCTTC.

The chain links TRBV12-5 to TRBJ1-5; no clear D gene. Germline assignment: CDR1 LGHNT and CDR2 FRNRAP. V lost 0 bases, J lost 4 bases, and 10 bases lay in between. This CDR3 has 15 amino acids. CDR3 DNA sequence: TGTGCTAGTGGTTTGGTATGTCAGATGAATCAGCCCCAGCATTTT. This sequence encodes CASGLVCQMNQPQHF.

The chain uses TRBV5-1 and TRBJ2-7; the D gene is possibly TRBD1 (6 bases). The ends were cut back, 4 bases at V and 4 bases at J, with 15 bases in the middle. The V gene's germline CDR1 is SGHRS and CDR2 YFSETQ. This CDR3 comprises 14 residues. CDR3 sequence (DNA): TGCGCCAGCAGCCGGGAACAGGGCCGTTACGAGCAGTACTTC. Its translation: CASSREQGRYEQYF.

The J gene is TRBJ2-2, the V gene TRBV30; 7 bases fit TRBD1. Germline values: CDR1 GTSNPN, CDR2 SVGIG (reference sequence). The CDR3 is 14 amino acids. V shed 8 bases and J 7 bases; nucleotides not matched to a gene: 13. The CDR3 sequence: CAGKSGQVSGELFF. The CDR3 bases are TGTGCCGGGAAATCAGGACAGGTCAGCGGGGAGCTGTTTTTT.

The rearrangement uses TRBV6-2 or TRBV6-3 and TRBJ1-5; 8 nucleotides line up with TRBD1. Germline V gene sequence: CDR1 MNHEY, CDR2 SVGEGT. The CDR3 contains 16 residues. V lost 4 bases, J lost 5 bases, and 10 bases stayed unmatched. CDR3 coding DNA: TGTGCCAGCAGTTCGTTCCGGGACAGGACCTATCAGCCCCAGCATTTT. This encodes CASSSFRDRTYQPQHF.

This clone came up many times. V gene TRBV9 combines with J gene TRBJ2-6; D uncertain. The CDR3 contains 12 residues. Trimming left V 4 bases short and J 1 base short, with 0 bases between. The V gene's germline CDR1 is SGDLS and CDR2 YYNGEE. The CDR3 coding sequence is TGTGCCAGCAGCTCTGGGGCCAACGTCCTGACTTTC. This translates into CASSSGANVLTF.

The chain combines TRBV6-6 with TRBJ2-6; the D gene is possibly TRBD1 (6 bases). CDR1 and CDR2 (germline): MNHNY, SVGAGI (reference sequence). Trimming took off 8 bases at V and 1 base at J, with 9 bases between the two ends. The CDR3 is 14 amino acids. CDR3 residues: CASDRTSGANVLTF. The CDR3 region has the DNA TGTGCCAGCGACAGGACATCTGGGGCCAACGTCCTGACTTTC.

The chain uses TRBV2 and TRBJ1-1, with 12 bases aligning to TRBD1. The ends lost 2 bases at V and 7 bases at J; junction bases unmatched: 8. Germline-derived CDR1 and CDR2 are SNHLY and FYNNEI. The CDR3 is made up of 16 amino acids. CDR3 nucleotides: TGTGCCAGCAGTGAAAGGGACAGGGGGCTGGTCGGTGAAGCTTTCTTT. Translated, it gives CASSERDRGLVGEAFF. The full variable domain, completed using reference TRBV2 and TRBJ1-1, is EPEVTQTPSHQVTQMGQEVILRCVPISNHLYFYWYRQILGQKVEFLVSFYNNEISEKSEIFDDQFSVERPDGSNFTLKIRSTKLEDSAMYFCASSERDRGLVGEAFFGQGTRLTVV.

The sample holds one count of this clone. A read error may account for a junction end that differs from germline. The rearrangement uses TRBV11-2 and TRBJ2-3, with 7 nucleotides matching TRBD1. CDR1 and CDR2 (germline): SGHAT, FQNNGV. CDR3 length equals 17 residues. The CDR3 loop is CASSLDLGTVSTDTQYF. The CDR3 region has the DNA TGTGCCAGCAGCTTAGATTTGGGGACAGTCAGCACGGATACGCAGTATTTT. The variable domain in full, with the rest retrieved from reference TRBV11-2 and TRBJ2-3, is EAGVAQSPRYKIIEKRQSVAFWCNPISGHATLYWYQQILGQGPKLLIQFQNNGVVDDSQLPKDRFSAERLKGVDSTLKIQPAKLEDSAVYLCASSLDLGTVSTDTQYFGPGTRLTVL.

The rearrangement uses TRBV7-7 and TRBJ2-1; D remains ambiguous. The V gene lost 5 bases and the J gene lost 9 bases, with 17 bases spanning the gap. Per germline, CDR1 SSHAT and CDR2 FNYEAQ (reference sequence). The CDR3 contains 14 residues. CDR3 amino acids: CASSPGVGMGEQFF. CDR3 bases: TGTGCCAGCAGCCCCGGTGTAGGGATGGGTGAGCAGTTCTTC.

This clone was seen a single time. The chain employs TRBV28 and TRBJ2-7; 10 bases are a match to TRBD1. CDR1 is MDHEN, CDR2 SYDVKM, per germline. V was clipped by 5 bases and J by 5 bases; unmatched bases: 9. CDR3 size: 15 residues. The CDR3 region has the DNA TGTGCCAGCAGTAGCGCAGGGACAGGGGCCCACGAGCAGTACTTC. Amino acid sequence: CASSSAGTGAHEQYF.

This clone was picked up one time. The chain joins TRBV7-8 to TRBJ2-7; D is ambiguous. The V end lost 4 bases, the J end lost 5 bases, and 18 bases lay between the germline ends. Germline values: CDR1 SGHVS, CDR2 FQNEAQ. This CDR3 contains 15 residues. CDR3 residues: CASSSELLSLNEQYF. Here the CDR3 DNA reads TGTGCCAGCAGCTCGGAGTTACTTTCTCTCAACGAGCAGTACTTC.